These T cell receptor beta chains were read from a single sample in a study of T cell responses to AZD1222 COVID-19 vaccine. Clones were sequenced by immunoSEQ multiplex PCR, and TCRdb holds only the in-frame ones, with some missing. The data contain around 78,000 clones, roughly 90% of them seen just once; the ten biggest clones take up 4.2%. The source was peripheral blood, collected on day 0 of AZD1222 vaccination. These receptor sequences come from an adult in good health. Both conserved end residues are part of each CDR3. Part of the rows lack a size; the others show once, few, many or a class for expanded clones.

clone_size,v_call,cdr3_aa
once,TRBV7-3,CASSPDKTTDTQYF
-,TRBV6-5,CASRDRANEAFF
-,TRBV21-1,CASSGPGLTNTEAFF
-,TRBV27,CASSFSSSGTGGELFEAFF
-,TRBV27,CASRGSTSGSADTQYF
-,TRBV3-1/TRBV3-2,CASRDNSGPGELFF
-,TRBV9,CASSAQGGNEKLFF
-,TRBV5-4,CASSLGGLAGRGDTQYF
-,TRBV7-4,CASSWQHLSGANVLTF
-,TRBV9,CASSVTSGRFYTGELFF
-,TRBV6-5,CASTPGARNTEAFF
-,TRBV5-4,CASSLGQGSTEAFF
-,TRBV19,CASSTQAFPDTQYF
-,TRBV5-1,CASSGTGVAGNTIYF
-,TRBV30,CAWSRGTSGGASNEQYF
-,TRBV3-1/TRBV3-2,CASSQGHAGTEAFF